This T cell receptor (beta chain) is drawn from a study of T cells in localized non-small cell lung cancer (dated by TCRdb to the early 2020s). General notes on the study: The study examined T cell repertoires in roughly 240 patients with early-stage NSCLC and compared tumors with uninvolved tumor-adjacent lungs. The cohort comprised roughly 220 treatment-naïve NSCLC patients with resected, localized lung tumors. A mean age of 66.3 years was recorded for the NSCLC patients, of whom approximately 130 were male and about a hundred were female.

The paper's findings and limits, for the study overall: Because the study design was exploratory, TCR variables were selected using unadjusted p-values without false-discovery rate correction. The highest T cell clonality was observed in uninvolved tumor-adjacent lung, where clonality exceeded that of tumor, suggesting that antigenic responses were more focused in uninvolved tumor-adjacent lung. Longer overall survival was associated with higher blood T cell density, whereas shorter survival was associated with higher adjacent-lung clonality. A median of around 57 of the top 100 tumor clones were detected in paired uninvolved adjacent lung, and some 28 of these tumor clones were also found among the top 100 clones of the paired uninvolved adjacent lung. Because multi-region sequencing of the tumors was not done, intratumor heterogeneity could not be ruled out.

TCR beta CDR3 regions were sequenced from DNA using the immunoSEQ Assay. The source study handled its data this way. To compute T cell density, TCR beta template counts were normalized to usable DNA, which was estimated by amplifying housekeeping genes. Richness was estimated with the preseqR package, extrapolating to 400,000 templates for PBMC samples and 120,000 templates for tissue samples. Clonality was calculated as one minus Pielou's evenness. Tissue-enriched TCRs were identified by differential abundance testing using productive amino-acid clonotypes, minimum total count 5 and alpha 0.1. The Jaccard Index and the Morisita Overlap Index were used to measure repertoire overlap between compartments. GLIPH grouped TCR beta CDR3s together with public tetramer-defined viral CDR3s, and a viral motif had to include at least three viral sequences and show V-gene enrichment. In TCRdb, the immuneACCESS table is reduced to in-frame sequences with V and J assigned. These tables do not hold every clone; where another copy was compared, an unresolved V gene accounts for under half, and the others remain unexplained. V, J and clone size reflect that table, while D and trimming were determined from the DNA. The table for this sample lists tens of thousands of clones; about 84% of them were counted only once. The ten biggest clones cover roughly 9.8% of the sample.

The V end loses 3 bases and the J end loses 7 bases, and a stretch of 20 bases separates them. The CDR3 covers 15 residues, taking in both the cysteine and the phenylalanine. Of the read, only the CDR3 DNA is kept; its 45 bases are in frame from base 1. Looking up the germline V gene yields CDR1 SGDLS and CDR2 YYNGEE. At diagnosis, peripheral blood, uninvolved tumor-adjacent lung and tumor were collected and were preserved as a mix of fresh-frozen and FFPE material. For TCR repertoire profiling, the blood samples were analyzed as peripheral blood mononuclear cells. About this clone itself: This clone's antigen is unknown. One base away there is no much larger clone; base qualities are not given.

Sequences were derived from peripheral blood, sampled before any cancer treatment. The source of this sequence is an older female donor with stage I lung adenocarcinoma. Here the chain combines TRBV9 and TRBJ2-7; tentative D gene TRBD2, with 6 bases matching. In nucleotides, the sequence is TGTGCCAGCAGCGCGGGGGACTTGGGGATTAGAGAGCAGTACTTC. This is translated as CASSAGDLGIREQYF.